These 2 T cell receptor beta chains were all obtained from the same sample, sequenced in a study of Ad26.COV2.S vaccination and SARS-CoV-2 variants. Libraries were prepared by immunoSEQ multiplex PCR; TCRdb keeps only in-frame clonotypes and omits some of them. The table lists around 340,000 clones, roughly 90% of them singletons, with 6.4% in the top ten. Treatment noted: over 15 received Ad26.COV2.S at low or high dose, single or two shots; about 5 received placebo; per-sample allocation not given. Sampling was performed 63 days after the first vaccine or placebo injection. Sequences were derived from peripheral blood, sampled in a trial of Ad26.COV2.S vaccine versus placebo. The source of these receptors is a person between 18 and 65 years old who received the Ad26.COV2.S COVID-19 vaccine or a placebo.

The chain links TRBV11-3 to TRBJ2-7; D possibly corresponds to TRBD2 (5 bases). This CDR3 spans 13 amino acids. Germline-derived CDR1 and CDR2 are SGHNT and YENEEA. The V and J ends lost 1 base and 6 bases respectively, with 10 bases between them. The CDR3 DNA follows: TGTGCCAGCAGCTTAGTATCGGGGTCCGAGCAGTACTTC. This translates into CASSLVSGSEQYF.

The chain is built from TRBV12-3 or TRBV12-4 and TRBJ1-2, with D unresolved. The CDR3 length is 10 residues. Trimming shortened V by 4 bases and J by 9 bases, and 6 bases separated the two germline ends. CDR3 sequence: CASSSHSYTF. The CDR3 DNA sequence: TGTGCCAGCAGTTCCCACAGCTACACCTTC.